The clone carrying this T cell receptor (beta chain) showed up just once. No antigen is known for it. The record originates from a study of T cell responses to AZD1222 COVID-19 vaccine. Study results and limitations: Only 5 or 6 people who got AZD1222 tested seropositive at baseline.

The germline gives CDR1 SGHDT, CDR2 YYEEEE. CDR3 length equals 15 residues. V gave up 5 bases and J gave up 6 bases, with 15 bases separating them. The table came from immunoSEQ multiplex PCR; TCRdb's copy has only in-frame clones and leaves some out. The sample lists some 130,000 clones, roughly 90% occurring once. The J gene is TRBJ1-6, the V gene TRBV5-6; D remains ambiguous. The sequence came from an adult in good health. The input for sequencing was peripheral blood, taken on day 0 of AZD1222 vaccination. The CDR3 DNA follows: TGTGCCAGCAGTGTCGGCAGGATGTCTAATTCACCCCTCCACTTT. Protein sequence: CASSVGRMSNSPLHF.